This T cell receptor (beta chain) emerged from a study of molecular identifiers for immune sequencing clone quantification. Findings of the study overall: One cell's worth of spiked Jurkat TCR RNA was reportedly detectable among about a million naive cells.

On this clonotype itself: Its cognate antigen is unknown.

Each CDR3 protein is one row after TCRdb ran MiXCR on the PCR reads. This table holds about 320,000 distinct CDR3 sequences, 20% to 25% found once. V lost 2 bases, J lost 6 bases, and 11 bases lay in between. The CDR3 spans 14 residues. CDR1 is MNHNY, CDR2 SVGAGI, per germline (reference sequence). The V call is TRBV6-6, the J call TRBJ1-5; D not certain. This clonotype originated in a human donor in good health. Some libraries in this study had Jurkat cell RNA spiked in. The sequenced material came from naive CD8+ T cells from blood, with Jurkat cell RNA spiked in. Subset described: FACS-sorted CD8+CD4-CCR7+CD45RA+ naive T cells. The CDR3 sequence is CASSYMGLGQPQHF. In DNA form, the CDR3 reads TGTGCCAGCAGTTACATGGGTTTAGGTCAGCCCCAGCATTTT.